The next 20 T cell receptor beta chains were all read from a single sample in a study of blood T cell repertoires in COVID-19. Using immunoSEQ multiplex PCR, the repertoire was profiled, and TCRdb retains in-frame clones only, with some absent. The data contain about 100,000 clones, around 79% of them singletons. Sequenced material: peripheral blood. These receptors were taken from a man between 70 and 80 years old with active or convalescent COVID-19.

The chain has TRBV2 and TRBJ1-5; tentatively, D is TRBD1 (5 bases). This CDR3 has 14 amino acids. Germline V CDR1 and CDR2: SNHLY, FYNNEI. V was clipped by 6 bases and J by 9 bases, with 18 bases between them. DNA for the CDR3: TGTGCCAGCAGCCCAGTCAGGGACGGGGGGCCCCAGCATTTT. It codes for CASSPVRDGGPQHF.

This clone was seen more than once but under ten times. The chain joins TRBV28 to TRBJ2-5; 7 nucleotides align to TRBD2. V trimming: 5 bases; J trimming: 2 bases; junction bases outside the gene matches: 14. The CDR3 length is 17 residues. Germline V gene lookup returns CDR1 MDHEN and CDR2 SYDVKM. Here the CDR3 reads CASSDWGRARLQETQYF. CDR3 in DNA: TGTGCCAGCAGTGATTGGGGGAGGGCCCGGTTACAAGAGACCCAGTACTTC.

The chain joins TRBV4-1 to TRBJ1-1; a weak D match, TRBD1 (5 bases). This CDR3 spans 14 amino acids. CDR1 is MGHRA, CDR2 YSYEKL, per germline. V was trimmed by 5 bases and J by 5 bases, leaving 15 bases between them. The CDR3 bases are TGCGCCAGCAGCTCACAGGTTCGAAGAACTGAAGCTTTCTTT. This sequence encodes CASSSQVRRTEAFF.

The rearrangement joins TRBV6-1 to TRBJ2-6; possibly TRBD2 for D (5 bases). Trimming shortened V by 1 base and J by 2 bases, and 9 bases separated the two germline ends. The length of the CDR3 is 16 residues. The V gene's germline CDR1 is MNHNS and CDR2 SASEGT. The CDR3 here is CASSEERVAGANVLTF. The CDR3 DNA reads as TGTGCCAGCAGTGAAGAGAGGGTAGCTGGGGCCAACGTCCTGACTTTC.

The V call is TRBV15, the J call TRBJ2-1, with D uncertain. V lost 5 bases and J lost 5, with 7 bases in between. The CDR3 has 12 residues. The germline V gene encodes CDR1 LNHNV and CDR2 YYDKDF (reference sequence). CDR3 DNA sequence: TGTGCCACCAGCGCCCGGGACAATGAGCAGTTCTTC. This translates into CATSARDNEQFF.

This clone came up once. J is TRBJ2-1 and V is TRBV28, with a weak D call TRBD2 (5 bases). Trimming took off 8 bases at V and 5 bases at J, with 16 bases between the two ends. The CDR3 runs to 14 residues. Germline CDR1 and CDR2: MDHEN and SYDVKM. The CDR3 reads CASAPSGSDNEQFF. The CDR3 DNA reads as TGTGCCAGCGCTCCCTCGGGATCCGACAATGAGCAGTTCTTC.

This clone was detected only a few times. This rearrangement joins TRBV5-8 to TRBJ2-1, with no clear D. This CDR3 contains 13 residues. V was pared by 4 bases and J by 6 bases, with 11 bases between. Germline loops: CDR1 SGHTS, CDR2 YDEGEE. CDR3 coding DNA: TGTGCCAGCAGCCTCCTCGGCGGCAATGAGCAGTTCTTC. Amino acids: CASSLLGGNEQFF.

This chain links TRBV15 with TRBJ1-1; D ambiguous. The CDR3 is 13 amino acids. Looked up from germline, CDR1 is LNHNV and CDR2 is YYDKDF (reference sequence). The ends were cut back, 1 base at V and 3 bases at J, with 6 bases in the middle. This CDR3 reads CATSRVPYTEAFF. The CDR3 DNA sequence: TGTGCCACCAGCAGAGTCCCCTACACTGAAGCTTTCTTT.

The J gene is TRBJ1-1, the V gene TRBV5-6; 8 bases match TRBD1. Trimming took 1 base from V and 6 from J; bases not matched to a gene: 5. This CDR3 is built from 14 residues. CDR1 and CDR2 (germline): SGHDT, YYEEEE. The CDR3 bases are TGTGCCAGCAGCTTGAGCAGGGGGCCATCTGAAGCTTTCTTT. It is translated as CASSLSRGPSEAFF. Full variable domain (missing parts from reference TRBV5-6 and TRBJ1-1): DAGVTQSPTHLIKTRGQQVTLRCSPKSGHDTVSWYQQALGQGPQFIFQYYEEEERQRGNFPDRFSGHQFPNYSSELNVNALLLGDSALYLCASSLSRGPSEAFFGQGTRLTVV.

This chain links TRBV10-1 with TRBJ2-5, with 7 bases matching TRBD1. The CDR3 is 17 amino acids. CDR1 WNHNN and CDR2 SYGVQD come from the germline V gene (reference sequence). Trimming removed 0 bases from V and 3 bases from J; junction bases left unmatched: 10. The CDR3, as DNA: TGCGCCAGCAGTGAGTCGAAATCCCGGGACAGAAAAGAGACCCAGTACTTC. This sequence encodes CASSESKSRDRKETQYF.

This chain connects TRBV10-3 to TRBJ2-1; 8 positions match TRBD1. The CDR3 consists of 16 residues. Germline trimming cut 6 bases from V and 4 bases from J; bases unmatched to any gene: 11. The germline CDR1 and CDR2 sequences are ENHRY and SYGVKD. Here the CDR3 reads CAISSTTGERYNEQFF. For the CDR3, the DNA is TGTGCCATCAGCTCAACGACAGGGGAGAGATACAATGAGCAGTTCTTC.

J is TRBJ2-2 and V is TRBV18, with D possibly TRBD2 on 5 matching bases. Germline lookup yields CDR1 KGHSH and CDR2 LQKENI. Between the trimmed V and J ends, which lost 3 bases and 3 bases, there was a span of 11 bases. This CDR3 has 15 amino acids. The CDR3 DNA reads TGTGCCAGCTCACCCCAGATGGGAGACACCGGGGAGCTGTTTTTT. Translation gives CASSPQMGDTGELFF.

The chain has TRBV7-9 and TRBJ2-5, with a possible D match to TRBD2 (6 bases). Germline V gives CDR1 SEHNR, CDR2 FQNEAQ (reference sequence). Trimming pared 3 bases from V and 4 bases from J, leaving 12 bases between. The CDR3 is 14 residues long. CDR3 in DNA: TGTGCCAGCAGCTTTACCCGGCGGGGAGAGACCCAGTACTTC. This gives the protein CASSFTRRGETQYF.

The J gene is TRBJ1-1, the V gene TRBV6-6; 8 bases agree with TRBD1. This CDR3 contains 14 residues. CDR1 is MNHNY and CDR2 is SVGAGI in the germline V gene (reference sequence). The J segment lost 1 base and the V segment lost 7 bases, leaving 5 bases of the junction unmatched. The CDR3 spells CASTLQGGNTEAFF. The CDR3 nucleotides are TGTGCCAGCACCCTACAGGGGGGGAACACTGAAGCTTTCTTT.

The chain has TRBV28 and TRBJ1-3; a possible D gene is TRBD1 (6 bases). V lost 3 bases, J lost 1 base, and 16 bases lay in between. The CDR3 runs 17 residues. Germline V gene sequence: CDR1 MDHEN, CDR2 SYDVKM. This CDR3 is CASSFPRGGSSGNTIYF. CDR3 nucleotide sequence: TGTGCCAGCAGTTTCCCCAGGGGAGGGTCGTCTGGAAACACCATATATTTT.

The chain employs TRBV5-1 and TRBJ1-2; weak D call: TRBD1 (6 bases). CDR3 size: 16 residues. CDR1 and CDR2 from the germline V gene are SGHRS and YFSETQ. V was trimmed by 0 bases and J by 2 bases, leaving 14 bases between them. The CDR3 DNA reads TGCGCCAGCAGCTTGGCCGGTCCGACAGGAAACTATGGCTACACCTTC. It encodes CASSLAGPTGNYGYTF.

This clone has a single count. V usage is TRBV18 and J usage is TRBJ1-4; tentative D call: TRBD1 (6 bases). From germline, CDR1 is KGHSH and CDR2 LQKENI. V was trimmed by 2 bases and J by 4 bases, leaving 14 bases between them. The CDR3 runs to 16 residues. CDR3 coding DNA: TGTGCCAGCTCACCATCACAGGGAGGGGGTAATGAAAAACTGTTTTTT. As protein: CASSPSQGGGNEKLFF.

The chain employs TRBV14 and TRBJ1-3; the match to TRBD1 covers 7 bases. This CDR3 contains 15 residues. From germline, CDR1 is SGHDN and CDR2 FVKESK. V lost 4 bases to trimming and J lost 3 bases; unmatched junction nucleotides: 6. The CDR3 nucleotides are TGTGCCAGCAGCCCGCATCCAGGGGGTGGAAACACCATATATTTT. It specifies CASSPHPGGGNTIYF.

The rearrangement joins TRBV3-1 (or the pseudogene TRBV3-2) to TRBJ1-1, with a possible D match to TRBD1 (6 bases). This CDR3 region has 14 residues. Looked up from germline, CDR1 is LGHDT and CDR2 is YNNKEL (reference sequence). Deletions cut 3 bases from V and 4 bases from J, with 12 bases between. The CDR3 nucleotides read TGTGCCAGCAGCCATGGGCAGGGGACCACTGAAGCTTTCTTT. It is translated as CASSHGQGTTEAFF.

The rearrangement links TRBV5-4 to TRBJ1-2; a weak D match, TRBD1 (6 bases). Between the trimmed V and J ends, which lost 6 bases and 4 bases, there was a span of 13 bases. The CDR3 runs to 13 residues. The germline gives CDR1 SGHNT, CDR2 YYREEE (reference sequence). CDR3 sequence reads: CASTGGQFYGYTF. In DNA, the CDR3 is TGTGCCAGCACAGGAGGACAGTTCTATGGCTACACCTTC. Full variable domain (outside the CDR3, taken from reference TRBV5-4 and TRBJ1-2): ETGVTQSPTHLIKTRGQQVTLRCSSQSGHNTVSWYQQALGQGPQFIFQYYREEENGRGNFPPRFSGLQFPNYSSELNVNALELDDSALYLCASTGGQFYGYTFGSGTRLTVV.